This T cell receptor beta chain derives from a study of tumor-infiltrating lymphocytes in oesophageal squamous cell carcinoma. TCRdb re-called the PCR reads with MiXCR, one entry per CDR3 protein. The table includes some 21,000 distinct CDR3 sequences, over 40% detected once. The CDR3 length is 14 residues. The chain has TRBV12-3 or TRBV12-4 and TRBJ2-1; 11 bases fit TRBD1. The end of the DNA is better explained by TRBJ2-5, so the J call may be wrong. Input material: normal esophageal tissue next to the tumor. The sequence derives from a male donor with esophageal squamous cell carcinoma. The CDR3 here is CASSWDRGAETQYF. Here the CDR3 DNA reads TGTGCCAGCAGCTGGGACAGGGGGGCGGAGACCCAGTACTTC.